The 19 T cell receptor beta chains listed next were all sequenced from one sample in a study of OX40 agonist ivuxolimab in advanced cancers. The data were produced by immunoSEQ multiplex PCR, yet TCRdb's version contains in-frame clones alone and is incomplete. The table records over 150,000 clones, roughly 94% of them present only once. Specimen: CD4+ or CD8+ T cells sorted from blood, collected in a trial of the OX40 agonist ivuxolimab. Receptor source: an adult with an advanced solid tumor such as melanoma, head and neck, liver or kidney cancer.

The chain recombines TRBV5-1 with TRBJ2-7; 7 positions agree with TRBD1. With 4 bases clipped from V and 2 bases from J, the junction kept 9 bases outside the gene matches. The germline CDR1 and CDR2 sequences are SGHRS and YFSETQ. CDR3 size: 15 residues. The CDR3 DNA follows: TGCGCCAGCAGCGCCAACCCGGGACAGACCTACGAGCAGTACTTC. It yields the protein CASSANPGQTYEQYF. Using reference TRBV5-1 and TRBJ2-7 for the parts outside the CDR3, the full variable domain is KAGVTQTPRYLIKTRGQQVTLSCSPISGHRSVSWYQQTPGQGLQFLFEYFSETQRNKGNFPGRFSGRQFSNSRSEMNVSTLELGDSALYLCASSANPGQTYEQYFGPGTRLTVT.

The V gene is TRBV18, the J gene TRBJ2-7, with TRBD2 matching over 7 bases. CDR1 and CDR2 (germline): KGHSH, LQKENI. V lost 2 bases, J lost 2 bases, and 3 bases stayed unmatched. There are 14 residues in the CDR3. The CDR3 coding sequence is TGTGCCAGCTCACCAAACGCGGGAGCCTACGAGCAGTACTTC. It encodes CASSPNAGAYEQYF.

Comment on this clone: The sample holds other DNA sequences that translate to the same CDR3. CDR3 DNA sequence: TGTGCCAGCAGCTCTCAGGGCTCTGGAAACACCATATATTTT. It encodes CASSSQGSGNTIYF. The chain has TRBV7-2 and TRBJ1-3; D might be TRBD1 (5 bases). Germline V gives CDR1 SGHTA, CDR2 FQGNSA. The CDR3 spans 14 residues. Trimming took off 4 bases at V and 0 bases at J, with 7 bases between the two ends.

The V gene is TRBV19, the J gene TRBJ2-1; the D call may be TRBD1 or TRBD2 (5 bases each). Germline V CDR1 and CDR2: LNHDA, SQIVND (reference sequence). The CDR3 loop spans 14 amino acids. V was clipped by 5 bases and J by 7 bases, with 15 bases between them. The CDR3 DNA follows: TGTGCCAGTAGTCAAGGGGATCGGGATAATGAGCAGTTCTTC. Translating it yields CASSQGDRDNEQFF.

The CDR3: CASRLGGRGVTDTQYF. The CDR3 DNA reads as TGTGCCAGCAGATTGGGCGGGAGGGGTGTAACAGATACGCAGTATTTT. This chain links TRBV25-1 with TRBJ2-3, with 9 bases aligning to TRBD2. Losses at the gene ends were 6 bases for V and 3 bases for J; bases not matched to a gene: 10. The V gene's germline CDR1 is MGHDK and CDR2 SYGVNS. The CDR3 sequence is 16 residues long.

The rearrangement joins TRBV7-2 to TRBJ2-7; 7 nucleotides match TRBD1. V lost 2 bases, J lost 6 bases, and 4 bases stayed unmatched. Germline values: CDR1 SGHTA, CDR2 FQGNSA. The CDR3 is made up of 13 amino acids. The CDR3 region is CASSLYSGGEQYF. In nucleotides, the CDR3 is TGTGCCAGCAGCTTATATTCAGGGGGCGAGCAGTACTTC.

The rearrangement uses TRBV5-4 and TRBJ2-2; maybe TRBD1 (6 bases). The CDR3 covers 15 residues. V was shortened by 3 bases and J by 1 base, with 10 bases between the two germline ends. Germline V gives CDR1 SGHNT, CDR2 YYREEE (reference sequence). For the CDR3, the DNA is TGTGCCAGCAGCTCCCAACAGGGGAACACCGGGGAGCTGTTTTTT. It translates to CASSSQQGNTGELFF. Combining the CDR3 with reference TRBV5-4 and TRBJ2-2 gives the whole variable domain ETGVTQSPTHLIKTRGQQVTLRCSSQSGHNTVSWYQQALGQGPQFIFQYYREEENGRGNFPPRFSGLQFPNYSSELNVNALELDDSALYLCASSSQQGNTGELFFGEGSRLTVL.

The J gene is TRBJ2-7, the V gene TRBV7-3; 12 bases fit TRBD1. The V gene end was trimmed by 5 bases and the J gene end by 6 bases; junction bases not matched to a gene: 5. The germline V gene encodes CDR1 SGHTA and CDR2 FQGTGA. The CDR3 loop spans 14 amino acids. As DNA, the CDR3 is TGTGCCAGCAGCCCGGGACAGGGGGCTAGCGAGCAGTACTTC. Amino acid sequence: CASSPGQGASEQYF.

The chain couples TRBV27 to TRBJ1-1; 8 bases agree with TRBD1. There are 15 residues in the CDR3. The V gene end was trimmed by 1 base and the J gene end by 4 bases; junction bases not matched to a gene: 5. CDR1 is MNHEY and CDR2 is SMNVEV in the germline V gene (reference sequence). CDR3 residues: CASSLFSRGRTEAFF. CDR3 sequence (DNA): TGTGCCAGCAGTTTATTTAGCAGGGGGCGCACTGAAGCTTTCTTT.

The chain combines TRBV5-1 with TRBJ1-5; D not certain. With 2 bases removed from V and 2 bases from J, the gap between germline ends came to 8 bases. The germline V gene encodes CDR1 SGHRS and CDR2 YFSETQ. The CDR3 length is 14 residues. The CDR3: CASSLEPGNQPQHF. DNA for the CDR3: TGCGCCAGCAGCTTAGAACCCGGCAATCAGCCCCAGCATTTT.

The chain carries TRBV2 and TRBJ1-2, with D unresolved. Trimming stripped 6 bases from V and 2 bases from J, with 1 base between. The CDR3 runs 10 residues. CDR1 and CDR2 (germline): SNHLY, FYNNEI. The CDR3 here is CASRNYGYTF. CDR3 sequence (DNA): TGTGCCAGCAGGAACTATGGCTACACCTTC.

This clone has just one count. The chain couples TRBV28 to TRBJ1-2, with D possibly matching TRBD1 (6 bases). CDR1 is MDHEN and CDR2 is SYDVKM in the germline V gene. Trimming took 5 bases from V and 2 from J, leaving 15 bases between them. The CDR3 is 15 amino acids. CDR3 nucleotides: TGTGCCAGCAGTCCCGTCCTAGGACAGAACTATGGCTACACCTTC. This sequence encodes CASSPVLGQNYGYTF.

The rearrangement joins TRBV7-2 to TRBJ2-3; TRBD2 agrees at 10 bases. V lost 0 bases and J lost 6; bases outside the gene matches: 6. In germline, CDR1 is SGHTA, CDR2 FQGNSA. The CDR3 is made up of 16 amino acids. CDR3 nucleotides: TGTGCCAGCAGCTTAGCGGCTAGCGGGGGAATTGATACGCAGTATTTT. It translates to CASSLAASGGIDTQYF.

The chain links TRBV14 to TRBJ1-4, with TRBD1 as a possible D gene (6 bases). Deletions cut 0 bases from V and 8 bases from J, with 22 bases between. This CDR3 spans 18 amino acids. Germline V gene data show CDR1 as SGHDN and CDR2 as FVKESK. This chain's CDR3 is CASSQDLREGGRVEKLFF. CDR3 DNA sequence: TGTGCCAGCAGCCAAGACCTCAGGGAAGGGGGGCGCGTGGAAAAACTGTTTTTT.

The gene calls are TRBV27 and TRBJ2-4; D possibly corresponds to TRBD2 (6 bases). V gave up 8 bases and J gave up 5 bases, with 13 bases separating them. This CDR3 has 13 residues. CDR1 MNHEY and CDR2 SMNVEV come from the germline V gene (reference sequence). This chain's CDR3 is CASRGTAQNIQYF. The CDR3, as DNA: TGTGCCAGCCGCGGGACGGCTCAAAACATTCAGTACTTC.

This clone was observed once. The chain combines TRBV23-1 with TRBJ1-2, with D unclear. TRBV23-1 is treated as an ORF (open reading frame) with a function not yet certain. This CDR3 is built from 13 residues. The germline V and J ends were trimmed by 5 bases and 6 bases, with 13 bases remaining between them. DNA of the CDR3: TGCGCCAGCAGTTCCGATTGCTACCATGGCTACACCTTC. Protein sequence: CASSSDCYHGYTF.

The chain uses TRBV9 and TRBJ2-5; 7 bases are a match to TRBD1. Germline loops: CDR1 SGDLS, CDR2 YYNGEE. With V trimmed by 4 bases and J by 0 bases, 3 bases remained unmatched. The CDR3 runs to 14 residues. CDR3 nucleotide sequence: TGTGCCAGCAGCATCGGGACAGACCAAGAGACCCAGTACTTC. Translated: CASSIGTDQETQYF.

The CDR3 region has the DNA TGTGCCAGCAGTTACTCGCCAGGGAGCTCTGGAAACACCATATATTTT. Translation: CASSYSPGSSGNTIYF. V and J are TRBV6-5 and TRBJ1-3, with D perhaps matching TRBD1 (5 bases). CDR3 length: 16 amino acids. V dropped 0 bases and J dropped 0 bases, with 9 bases sitting between them. Germline V gives CDR1 MNHEY, CDR2 SVGAGI.

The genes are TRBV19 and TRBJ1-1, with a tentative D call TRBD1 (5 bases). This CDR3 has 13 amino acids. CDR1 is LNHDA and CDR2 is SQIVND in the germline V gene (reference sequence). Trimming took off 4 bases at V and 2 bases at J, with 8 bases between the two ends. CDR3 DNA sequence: TGTGCCAGTAGTACACAGGTTAACACTGAAGCTTTCTTT. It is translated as CASSTQVNTEAFF.